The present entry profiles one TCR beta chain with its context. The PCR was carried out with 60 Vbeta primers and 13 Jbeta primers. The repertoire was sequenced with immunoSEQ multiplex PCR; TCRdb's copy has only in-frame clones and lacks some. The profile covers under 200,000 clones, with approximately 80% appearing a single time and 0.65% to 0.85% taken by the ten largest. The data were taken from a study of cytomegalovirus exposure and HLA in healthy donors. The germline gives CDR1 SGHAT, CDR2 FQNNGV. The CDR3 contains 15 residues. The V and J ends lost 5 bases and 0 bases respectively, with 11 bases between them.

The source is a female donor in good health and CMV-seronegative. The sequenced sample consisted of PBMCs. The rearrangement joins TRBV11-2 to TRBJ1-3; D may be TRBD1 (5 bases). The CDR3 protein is CASSHRLFSGNTIYF. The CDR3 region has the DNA TGTGCCAGCAGCCACAGGCTCTTCTCTGGAAACACCATATATTTT.